Each of the 29 T cell receptor beta chains below was sequenced from the same sample in a study of radiation and T cells in renal cell carcinoma. The time point here: blood 2 weeks post-SBRT. The treatment: 15 Gy SBRT to primary tumor, nephrectomy 4 weeks later. Using immunoSEQ multiplex PCR, the repertoire was profiled, and TCRdb retains in-frame clones only, with some absent. The sample has 100,000 to 150,000 clones; 75% to 85% are singletons. The specimen was blood, collected from a patient whose treatment included radiotherapy and nephrectomy. These TCRs come from an older woman with renal cell carcinoma.

This clone has just a few counts. This sequence joins TRBV6-5 and TRBJ1-4; 8 bases align to TRBD1. This CDR3 has 15 amino acids. Trimming cost V 5 bases and J 3 bases; bases outside gene matches: 5. The germline gives CDR1 MNHEY, CDR2 SVGAGI. CDR3 loop: CASSPQGAANEKLFF. CDR3 sequence (DNA): TGTGCCAGCAGTCCCCAGGGGGCGGCTAATGAAAAACTGTTTTTT.

This clone has a handful of counts. The chain carries TRBV10-3 and TRBJ1-5, with unresolved D. Trimming shortened V by 2 bases and J by 8 bases, and 7 bases separated the two germline ends. Germline-derived CDR1 and CDR2 are ENHRY and SYGVKD. The CDR3 has 12 residues. CDR3 in DNA: TGTGCCATCAGTGAGGGGTTTGAGCCCCAGCATTTT. Translated, it gives CAISEGFEPQHF.

This clone came up once. V gene TRBV15 combines with J gene TRBJ1-3; D perhaps matches TRBD1 (5 bases). Germline CDR1 and CDR2: LNHNV and YYDKDF (reference sequence). This CDR3 spans 17 amino acids. The germline V and J ends were trimmed by 0 bases and 0 bases, with 12 bases remaining between them. This chain's CDR3 is CATSRDWGGSSGNTIYF. The DNA of the CDR3 is TGTGCCACCAGCAGAGATTGGGGCGGAAGCTCTGGAAACACCATATATTTT.

The chain recombines TRBV5-1 with TRBJ2-7, with 9 bases identical to TRBD1. Germline trimming cut 4 bases from V and 4 bases from J; bases unmatched to any gene: 9. The CDR3 contains 15 residues. Germline values: CDR1 SGHRS, CDR2 YFSETQ. The CDR3 reads CASSPDRDRVYEQYF. The CDR3, as DNA: TGCGCCAGCAGCCCGGACCGGGACAGGGTATACGAGCAGTACTTC.

This chain joins TRBV5-4 and TRBJ1-2; TRBD1 matches at 8 bases. CDR1 SGHNT and CDR2 YYREEE come from the germline V gene (reference sequence). V trimming: 4 bases; J trimming: 4 bases; junction bases outside the gene matches: 6. This CDR3 is built from 14 residues. The CDR3 protein is CASSPGQGGYGYTF. CDR3 coding DNA: TGTGCCAGCAGCCCCGGACAGGGAGGCTATGGCTACACCTTC.

The rearrangement uses TRBV2 and TRBJ2-7; no firm D call. The CDR3 totals 11 residues. Germline CDR1 reads SNHLY; CDR2 reads FYNNEI. V was pared by 5 bases and J by 1 base, with 3 bases between. The CDR3 DNA follows: TGTGCCAGCAGTACGTCCTACGAGCAGTACTTC. It translates to CASSTSYEQYF.

This clone was detected ten times or more. This chain connects TRBV11-2 to TRBJ1-2; 9 bases map to TRBD1. This CDR3 comprises 15 residues. The germline V gene encodes CDR1 SGHAT and CDR2 FQNNGV. V was pared by 2 bases and J by 2 bases, with 3 bases of the junction left unmatched. In DNA, the CDR3 is TGTGCCAGCAGCTTACGGACAGGGGCAAACTATGGCTACACCTTC. Translating gives CASSLRTGANYGYTF.

This chain links TRBV6-6 with TRBJ2-7; D tentatively fits TRBD1 or TRBD2 (5 bases each). Germline V CDR1 and CDR2: MNHNY, SVGAGI (reference sequence). V was trimmed by 2 bases and J by 5 bases, leaving 16 bases between them. This CDR3 spans 15 amino acids. The CDR3 DNA sequence: TGTGCCAGCAGTTACCCGGACTGGGGCTTGGACGAGCAGTACTTC. As protein: CASSYPDWGLDEQYF.

The genes are TRBV11-2 and TRBJ2-3; 9 bases agree with TRBD1. CDR3 length: 16 amino acids. CDR1 is SGHAT, CDR2 FQNNGV, per germline. V shed 1 base and J 4 bases; nucleotides not matched to a gene: 6. This chain's CDR3 is CASSLVGTGRADTQYF. Written as DNA, the CDR3 is TGTGCCAGCAGCTTAGTCGGGACAGGGAGGGCAGATACGCAGTATTTT.

This chain uses TRBV6-6 with TRBJ1-5; 8 bases line up with TRBD1. The CDR3 runs to 14 residues. Germline V gene sequence: CDR1 MNHNY, CDR2 SVGAGI (reference sequence). J gave up 4 bases and V 5 bases, and 4 bases lay outside the gene matches. The chain's CDR3 is CASSGTGGNQPQHF. Here the CDR3 DNA reads TGTGCCAGCAGTGGGACAGGCGGGAATCAGCCCCAGCATTTT.

This clone came up a few times. The chain links TRBV19 to TRBJ2-3; 9 positions match TRBD2. This CDR3 is 15 amino acids long. CDR1 is LNHDA and CDR2 is SQIVND in the germline V gene (reference sequence). The V and J ends lost 5 bases and 1 base, in that order; junction bases with no gene match: 4. The CDR3, as DNA: TGTGCCAGTAGTCTGGCTAGCGGGGGCACAGATACGCAGTATTTT. It specifies CASSLASGGTDTQYF.

The chain joins TRBV16 to TRBJ1-2; possible D gene TRBD1, 5 bases. Germline CDR1 reads KGHSY; CDR2 reads FQNENV. The germline V and J ends were trimmed by 4 bases and 12 bases, with 15 bases remaining between them. This CDR3 contains 12 residues. CDR3 sequence (DNA): TGTGCCAGCAGCCTTGGAGGGGACCTGCACACCTTC. Amino acids: CASSLGGDLHTF.

This chain links TRBV5-1 with TRBJ2-5; no clear D. Between the trimmed V and J ends, which lost 4 bases and 3 bases, there was a span of 7 bases. Germline loops: CDR1 SGHRS, CDR2 YFSETQ. This CDR3 contains 12 residues. The CDR3 bases are TGCGCCAGCAGCATGATAAAAGAGACCCAGTACTTC. This encodes CASSMIKETQYF.

This clone was counted once. V and J are TRBV4-1 and TRBJ2-1; the match to TRBD2 covers 9 bases. Losses at the gene ends were 4 bases for V and 5 bases for J; bases not matched to a gene: 6. The CDR3 totals 15 residues. Per germline, CDR1 MGHRA and CDR2 YSYEKL. The CDR3, as DNA: TGCGCCAGCAGCCTTATGACTAGCGGAAACAATGAGCAGTTCTTC. This codes for CASSLMTSGNNEQFF.

In this sample, this clone turned up many times. The V call is TRBV2, the J call TRBJ1-5; no clear D. V lost 2 bases, J lost 1 base, and 0 bases lay in between. Germline CDR1 SNHLY, CDR2 FYNNEI. This CDR3 has 12 residues. CDR3 region: CASSESNQPQHF. CDR3 coding DNA: TGTGCCAGCAGTGAAAGCAATCAGCCCCAGCATTTT.

The CDR3: CASRTTLFHLNTEAFF. CDR3 nucleotides: TGTGCCAGCCGAACGACTCTTTTCCACTTAAACACTGAAGCTTTCTTT. The chain is built from TRBV7-9 and TRBJ1-1; D is uncertain. The germline V and J ends were trimmed by 8 bases and 2 bases, with 21 bases remaining between them. Germline V gene data show CDR1 as SEHNR and CDR2 as FQNEAQ (reference sequence). The CDR3 is 16 residues long.

The chain recombines TRBV5-6 with TRBJ1-4; D uncertain. V lost 1 base and J lost 5, with 9 bases in between. The CDR3 is 14 residues long. CDR1 and CDR2 from the germline V gene are SGHDT and YYEEEE. The CDR3 DNA reads as TGTGCCAGCAGCTTGATAACGCTAAATGAAAAACTGTTTTTT. Encoded protein: CASSLITLNEKLFF.

The rearrangement joins TRBV6-6 to TRBJ1-5; D may be TRBD1 (6 bases). The CDR3 is 13 residues long. V was clipped by 5 bases and J by 3 bases, with 8 bases between them. CDR1 and CDR2 (germline): MNHNY, SVGAGI (reference sequence). CDR3 in amino acids: CASSPGANQPQHF. In DNA, the CDR3 is TGTGCCAGCAGTCCAGGGGCCAATCAGCCCCAGCATTTT.

The rearrangement uses TRBV7-3 and TRBJ2-3, with D perhaps matching TRBD2 (5 bases). This CDR3 has 15 residues. V dropped 3 bases and J dropped 0 bases, with 10 bases sitting between them. Germline CDR1 SGHTA, CDR2 FQGTGA. The CDR3 sequence: CASSFERTSTDTQYF. In DNA, the CDR3 is TGTGCCAGCAGCTTTGAACGGACTAGCACAGATACGCAGTATTTT.

This chain links TRBV19 with TRBJ2-7, with TRBD1 matching 10 bases. Trimming cost V 5 bases and J 2 bases; bases outside gene matches: 6. The CDR3 extends over 15 amino acids. CDR1 and CDR2 (germline): LNHDA, SQIVND (reference sequence). DNA of the CDR3: TGTGCCAGTAGTGAGGTCGGACAGGGGGCCTACGAGCAGTACTTC. Translating it yields CASSEVGQGAYEQYF.

This clone has more than one count but fewer than ten. The V gene is TRBV10-3, the J gene TRBJ1-2; a possible D gene is TRBD1 (5 bases). Germline loops: CDR1 ENHRY, CDR2 SYGVKD. This CDR3 is built from 14 residues. Trimming stripped 3 bases from V and 3 bases from J, with 11 bases between. The chain's CDR3 is CAISEGGAHYGYTF. In DNA form, the CDR3 reads TGTGCCATCAGTGAAGGAGGGGCCCACTATGGCTACACCTTC.

The V gene is TRBV6-1, the J gene TRBJ2-5; 7 bases fit TRBD2. From germline, CDR1 is MNHNS and CDR2 SASEGT. The CDR3 spans 15 residues. J was trimmed by 0 bases and V by 3 bases; bases with no gene match: 4. The CDR3 loop is CASSEGGANQETQYF. Written as DNA, the CDR3 is TGTGCCAGCAGTGAGGGAGGGGCCAACCAAGAGACCCAGTACTTC.

This clone was seen a single time. This chain connects TRBV5-8 to TRBJ2-5; 11 positions agree with TRBD2. Germline V gene sequence: CDR1 SGHTS, CDR2 YDEGEE. The V gene end was trimmed by 0 bases and the J gene end by 2 bases; junction bases not matched to a gene: 6. The CDR3 totals 17 residues. CDR3 nucleotides: TGTGCCAGCAGCTTGGAACTAGCGGGAGTTCGACAAGAGACCCAGTACTTC. The encoded protein is CASSLELAGVRQETQYF.

The rearrangement joins TRBV19 to TRBJ2-6; possibly TRBD1 for D (6 bases). CDR3 size: 20 residues. V lost 1 base and J lost 0, with 19 bases in between. Germline V lookup: CDR1 LNHDA, CDR2 SQIVND (reference sequence). CDR3 in amino acids: CASSIGAPGTSSSGANVLTF. Here the CDR3 DNA reads TGTGCCAGTAGTATAGGGGCTCCCGGGACATCTAGCTCTGGGGCCAACGTCCTGACTTTC.

The V and J genes are TRBV5-1 and TRBJ2-1; 9 bases fit TRBD1. Looked up from germline, CDR1 is SGHRS and CDR2 is YFSETQ. After removal of 4 bases from V and 1 base from J, the junction contained 3 bases not matched to a gene. The CDR3 covers 15 residues. This chain's CDR3 is CASSADRGSYNEQFF. Written as DNA, the CDR3 is TGCGCCAGCAGCGCAGACAGGGGGTCCTACAATGAGCAGTTCTTC.

The V call is TRBV28, the J call TRBJ1-5; 12 positions match TRBD1. This CDR3 region has 16 residues. Germline V CDR1 and CDR2: MDHEN, SYDVKM. The J segment lost 5 bases and the V segment lost 5 bases, leaving 7 bases of the junction unmatched. In nucleotides, the CDR3 is TGTGCCAGCAGTCACAGGGACAGGGGGCTTTATCAGCCCCAGCATTTT. Encoded protein: CASSHRDRGLYQPQHF.

V usage is TRBV6-6 and J usage is TRBJ1-3; the D gene is possibly TRBD1 (6 bases). The CDR3 has 14 amino acids. The ends were cut back, 6 bases at V and 4 bases at J, with 13 bases in the middle. CDR1 and CDR2 from the germline V gene are MNHNY and SVGAGI (reference sequence). CDR3 sequence: CASSHTGTGNTIYF. The CDR3 DNA sequence: TGTGCCAGCAGCCATACAGGGACGGGAAACACCATATATTTT.

J is TRBJ1-1 and V is TRBV5-1, with D unclear. Germline loops: CDR1 SGHRS, CDR2 YFSETQ. V was clipped by 0 bases and J by 1 base, with 7 bases between them. This CDR3 comprises 14 residues. In DNA, the CDR3 is TGCGCCAGCAGCTTGGAGTGGGGGAACACTGAAGCTTTCTTT. The encoded protein is CASSLEWGNTEAFF.

The gene calls are TRBV14 and TRBJ2-7, with unresolved D. The CDR3 extends over 10 amino acids. V gave up 6 bases and J gave up 3 bases, with 3 bases separating them. The V gene's germline CDR1 is SGHDN and CDR2 FVKESK. The CDR3 spells CASSLYEQYF. The CDR3 bases are TGTGCCAGCAGTCTCTACGAGCAGTACTTC.